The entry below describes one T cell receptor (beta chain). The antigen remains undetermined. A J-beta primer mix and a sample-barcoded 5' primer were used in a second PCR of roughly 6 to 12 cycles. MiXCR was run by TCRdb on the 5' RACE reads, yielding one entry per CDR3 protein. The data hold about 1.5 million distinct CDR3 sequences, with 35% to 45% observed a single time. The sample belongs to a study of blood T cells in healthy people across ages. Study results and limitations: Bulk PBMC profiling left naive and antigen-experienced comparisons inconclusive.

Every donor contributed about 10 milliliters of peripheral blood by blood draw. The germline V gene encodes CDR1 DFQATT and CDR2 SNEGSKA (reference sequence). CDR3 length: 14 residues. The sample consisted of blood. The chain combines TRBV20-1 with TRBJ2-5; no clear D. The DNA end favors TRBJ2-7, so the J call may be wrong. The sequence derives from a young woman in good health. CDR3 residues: CSVLFRELVDEQYF. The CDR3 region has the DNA TGCAGTGTTCTCTTTAGGGAATTAGTGGACGAGCAGTACTTC.